Here is one T cell receptor beta chain with its context. Its antigen is not identified. The CDR3 spans 14 residues. The V gene lost 4 bases and the J gene lost 4 bases, with 13 bases spanning the gap. CDR1 and CDR2 from the germline V gene are MNHNS and SASEGT. Quantitative 5'-RACE with molecular barcodes produced the TCR beta libraries. Via MiXCR, TCRdb re-called the 5' RACE reads, giving one row per CDR3 protein. The repertoire includes around 39,000 distinct CDR3 sequences, 13% of them detected once, and roughly 32% sits in the top ten. The record originates from a study of CD8 T cells in ankylosing spondylitis. Notes on the study in general: Disease-linked clones reportedly showed significant enrichment in matched ankylosing spondylitis synovial fluid.

The TCR originated in a male donor with ankylosing spondylitis. V and J are TRBV6-1 and TRBJ2-5; maybe TRBD2 (7 bases). The sample comprised synovial fluid, either unsorted or a sorted T cell fraction (not recorded which). CDR3 sequence: CASSARGAPETQYF. DNA of the CDR3: TGTGCCAGCAGTGCTCGGGGGGCTCCAGAGACCCAGTACTTC.